What follows are 14 T cell receptor beta chains derived from one specimen sequenced in a study of T cell changes during pregnancy in multiple sclerosis. Sequencing was performed with immunoSEQ multiplex PCR; in TCRdb, only in-frame clones are kept and a portion is missing. Of 91,000 or so clones listed, roughly 92% are singletons. The sequences come from peripheral blood, collected after pregnancy. The source of these receptors is a female donor with multiple sclerosis, enrolled in a pregnancy study.

The rearrangement links TRBV9 to TRBJ2-7; the D gene is possibly TRBD2 (7 bases). The V end lost 3 bases, the J end lost 2 bases, and 18 bases lay between the germline ends. Per the germline V gene, CDR1 is SGDLS and CDR2 is YYNGEE. This CDR3 comprises 16 residues. CDR3 DNA: TGTGCCAGCAGCGCAAGGGGAGGGGGGGATACCTACGAGCAGTACTTC. Residues: CASSARGGGDTYEQYF.

This sequence joins TRBV10-2 and TRBJ1-5; 8 nucleotides align to TRBD1. Germline V gene lookup returns CDR1 WSHSY and CDR2 SAAADI. The CDR3 is 14 amino acids. The trim removed 8 bases at V and 5 bases at J, leaving 8 bases unmatched. The CDR3, as DNA: TGCGCCAGCTCTTTTTTGACAGGGGATCAGCCCCAGCATTTT. It specifies CASSFLTGDQPQHF.

This sequence joins TRBV5-1 and TRBJ2-3; TRBD1 agrees at 8 bases. The CDR3 length is 15 residues. V trimming: 0 bases; J trimming: 4 bases; junction bases outside the gene matches: 4. CDR1 is SGHRS, CDR2 YFSETQ, per germline. The DNA of the CDR3 is TGCGCCAGCAGCTTGGCACAGGGGGTAGCAGATACGCAGTATTTT. Translated: CASSLAQGVADTQYF.

The rearrangement uses TRBV9 and TRBJ1-3, with D possibly TRBD1 on 5 matching bases. CDR1 SGDLS and CDR2 YYNGEE come from the germline V gene. Trimming shortened V by 0 bases and J by 0 bases, and 13 bases separated the two germline ends. This CDR3 region has 17 residues. The CDR3 loop is CASSVGINRISGNTIYF. The CDR3 DNA is TGTGCCAGCAGCGTAGGGATCAACAGGATCTCTGGAAACACCATATATTTT.

The chain recombines TRBV25-1 with TRBJ1-5; D is unclear. Germline V gene data show CDR1 as MGHDK and CDR2 as SYGVNS. This CDR3 spans 17 amino acids. V was shortened by 7 bases and J by 1 base, with 20 bases between the two germline ends. CDR3 region: CASIDGWALQSNQPQHF. The CDR3 DNA sequence: TGTGCCAGCATAGATGGTTGGGCCCTTCAGAGCAATCAGCCCCAGCATTTT.

The rearrangement joins TRBV5-8 to TRBJ1-4; a possible D gene is TRBD1 (6 bases). CDR1 is SGHTS and CDR2 is YDEGEE in the germline V gene. V dropped 0 bases and J dropped 7 bases, with 10 bases sitting between them. CDR3 length equals 14 residues. Here the CDR3 DNA reads TGTGCCAGCAGCTTGGAAGGGACAAGTGAAAAACTGTTTTTT. This gives the protein CASSLEGTSEKLFF.

The V call is TRBV6-5, the J call TRBJ1-1; D unresolved. Germline-derived CDR1 and CDR2 are MNHEY and SVGAGI. This CDR3 spans 14 amino acids. V was pared by 3 bases and J by 4 bases, with 12 bases between. For the CDR3, the DNA is TGTGCCAGCAGTTATAGGCAAGGAGGCACTGAAGCTTTCTTT. Translating gives CASSYRQGGTEAFF.

This chain links TRBV6-1 with TRBJ2-7; 10 nucleotides align to TRBD2. The CDR3 totals 16 residues. CDR1 is MNHNS, CDR2 SASEGT, per germline. With V trimmed by 2 bases and J by 1 base, 5 bases remained unmatched. The CDR3 coding sequence is TGTGCCAGCAGTGAACGACTAGCGGGCAGATCCTACGAGCAGTACTTC. Its protein product is CASSERLAGRSYEQYF.

The V call is TRBV27, the J call TRBJ1-4; D is perhaps TRBD1 (5 bases). The CDR3 spans 14 residues. Germline CDR1 MNHEY, CDR2 SMNVEV (reference sequence). V was clipped by 4 bases and J by 10 bases, with 16 bases between them. The CDR3 DNA reads as TGTGCCAGCAGTTACGGGGGGGAGCGGGGAAAACTGTTTTTT. Protein product: CASSYGGERGKLFF.

The chain is built from TRBV7-2 and TRBJ2-3, with D possibly TRBD2 on 6 matching bases. The germline V gene encodes CDR1 SGHTA and CDR2 FQGNSA. V lost 5 bases, J lost 6 bases, and 15 bases lay in between. The CDR3 totals 14 residues. The CDR3 DNA sequence: TGTGCCAGCAGCCCGGGACGGAGGGCGGATACGCAGTATTTT. It specifies CASSPGRRADTQYF.

The rearrangement joins TRBV11-2 to TRBJ1-1; D gene unclear. From germline, CDR1 is SGHAT and CDR2 FQNNGV. The V end was cut by 3 bases, the J end by 0 bases, with 5 bases between. This CDR3 has 13 residues. The chain's CDR3 is CASSFDMNTEAFF. The CDR3 DNA reads as TGTGCCAGCAGCTTTGACATGAACACTGAAGCTTTCTTT.

V and J are TRBV19 and TRBJ2-2; TRBD2 agrees at 8 bases. V trimming: 3 bases; J trimming: 4 bases; junction bases outside the gene matches: 4. The CDR3 runs 15 residues. Germline loops: CDR1 LNHDA, CDR2 SQIVND (reference sequence). The CDR3 here is CASSMLAGTTGELFF. For the CDR3, the DNA is TGTGCCAGTAGTATGTTAGCGGGGACCACCGGGGAGCTGTTTTTT. The full variable domain, in which reference TRBV19 and TRBJ2-2 provide the parts outside the CDR3, is DGGITQSPKYLFRKEGQNVTLSCEQNLNHDAMYWYRQDPGQGLRLIYYSQIVNDFQKGDIAEGYSVSREKKESFPLTVTSAQKNPTAFYLCASSMLAGTTGELFFGEGSRLTVL.

The CDR3 nucleotides are TGTGCCAGCAGCTTGGCCGGGACAAAGCTAGACGAGCAGTACTTC. It encodes CASSLAGTKLDEQYF. V gene TRBV5-4 combines with J gene TRBJ2-7; tentative D call: TRBD1 (6 bases). Trimming took off 0 bases at V and 5 bases at J, with 15 bases between the two ends. The CDR3 is made up of 15 amino acids. Looked up from germline, CDR1 is SGHNT and CDR2 is YYREEE (reference sequence).

The chain combines TRBV9 with TRBJ2-5; possible D gene TRBD1, 6 bases. Per the germline V gene, CDR1 is SGDLS and CDR2 is YYNGEE. V was shortened by 3 bases and J by 5 bases, with 17 bases between the two germline ends. The CDR3 runs 15 residues. Here the CDR3 reads CASSDTGGQRETQYF. The CDR3, as DNA: TGTGCCAGCAGCGATACGGGCGGACAGAGGGAGACCCAGTACTTC.